The present TCR beta chain was sequenced within a study of PD-1 blockade in classical Hodgkin lymphoma. About the study: Patients received nivolumab 3 mg/kg intravenously every 2 weeks.

TCRdb keeps only in-frame clones here, not all; method: immunoSEQ multiplex PCR. The sample has 99,000 or so clones; more than 70% are singletons. The CDR3 loop spans 13 amino acids. CDR1 is SNHLY, CDR2 FYNNEI, per germline. Deletions cut 7 bases from V and 8 bases from J, with 14 bases between. Time point: cycle 4 day 1 (C4D1), after more than 5 weeks of nivolumab. There was relapse after autologous stem cell transplantation in every patient, and there was variation in brentuximab vedotin exposure. General observations from the study: Diversity in CD4+ TCRs, unlike that measured in CD8+ TCRs, had risen significantly by C4D1.

In this sample, this clone turned up once. Antigen: not known. The chain uses TRBV2 and TRBJ1-4; D is uncertain. The source of this sequence is a human donor with classical Hodgkin lymphoma. Sequenced material: peripheral blood mononuclear cells (PBMCs), taken before the fourth cycle of nivolumab. CDR3 bases: TGTGCCAGCAAGGCACAAATAGGGGAAAAACTGTTTTTT. Its protein product is CASKAQIGEKLFF. The variable domain in full, completed from reference TRBV2 and TRBJ1-4, reads EPEVTQTPSHQVTQMGQEVILRCVPISNHLYFYWYRQILGQKVEFLVSFYNNEISEKSEIFDDQFSVERPDGSNFTLKIRSTKLEDSAMYFCASKAQIGEKLFFGSGTQLSVL.